A single sample gave rise to the 10 T cell receptor beta chains below, sequenced in a study of graft-versus-host responses after intestinal transplantation. Using immunoSEQ multiplex PCR, the repertoire was profiled, and TCRdb retains in-frame clones only, with some absent. The sample shows roughly 99,000 clones, roughly 86% of them seen only once. These TCRs are of unknown antigen specificity. The sample in question was unstimulated CD4+ T cells sorted from spleen or lymph node cells, obtained before transplant. The receptors were gathered from a human donor who was the organ donor for an intestinal transplant.

This chain connects TRBV18 to TRBJ2-7; no clear D gene. This CDR3 has 16 amino acids. The ends were cut back, 0 bases at V and 0 bases at J, with 12 bases in the middle. Per the germline V gene, CDR1 is KGHSH and CDR2 is LQKENI. CDR3 region: CASSPPTGVSSYEQYF. The CDR3 region has the DNA TGTGCCAGCTCACCACCAACGGGCGTTAGCTCCTACGAGCAGTACTTC.

The chain combines TRBV6-6 with TRBJ1-1; 10 positions agree with TRBD1. Germline CDR1 is MNHNY and CDR2 is SVGAGI (reference sequence). The V gene end was trimmed by 6 bases and the J gene end by 10 bases; junction bases not matched to a gene: 8. The CDR3 is 13 residues long. CDR3 nucleotides: TGTGCCAGCAGCAGCCGGGACAGGGGATTAGCTTTCTTT. As protein: CASSSRDRGLAFF.

This chain connects TRBV2 to TRBJ2-7; possible D gene TRBD1, 6 bases. Germline CDR1 and CDR2: SNHLY and FYNNEI. This CDR3 has 13 amino acids. The ends were cut back, 5 bases at V and 5 bases at J, with 13 bases in the middle. This CDR3 is CASSPTRTDEQYF. The DNA of the CDR3 is TGTGCCAGCAGTCCCACCAGGACAGACGAGCAGTACTTC.

The genes are TRBV10-3 and TRBJ2-3; 11 bases are shared with TRBD2. V trimming: 4 bases; J trimming: 3 bases; junction bases outside the gene matches: 6. This CDR3 comprises 16 residues. Germline-derived CDR1 and CDR2 are ENHRY and SYGVKD. This CDR3 is CAISGASGGPTDTQYF. CDR3 nucleotide sequence: TGTGCCATCAGTGGAGCTAGCGGGGGGCCGACAGATACGCAGTATTTT.

The chain is built from TRBV19 and TRBJ1-1; weak D call: TRBD1 (6 bases). Trimming took off 1 base at V and 0 bases at J, with 15 bases between the two ends. The CDR3 extends over 17 amino acids. Per germline, CDR1 LNHDA and CDR2 SQIVND (reference sequence). CDR3 residues: CASSIGGAGYMNTEAFF. The CDR3 coding sequence is TGTGCCAGTAGTATAGGGGGGGCCGGTTATATGAACACTGAAGCTTTCTTT. Supplemented by reference TRBV19 and TRBJ1-1, the full variable domain reads DGGITQSPKYLFRKEGQNVTLSCEQNLNHDAMYWYRQDPGQGLRLIYYSQIVNDFQKGDIAEGYSVSREKKESFPLTVTSAQKNPTAFYLCASSIGGAGYMNTEAFFGQGTRLTVV.

This clone showed up just a few times. The chain uses TRBV11-2 and TRBJ2-7, with 11 bases aligning to TRBD1. CDR1 is SGHAT and CDR2 is FQNNGV in the germline V gene. V was clipped by 4 bases and J by 3 bases; unmatched bases: 2. The CDR3 is made up of 14 amino acids. The CDR3 here is CASSSGTGGYEQYF. The CDR3 DNA is TGTGCCAGCAGCTCTGGGACAGGGGGCTACGAGCAGTACTTC.

CDR3 region: CASSSSGSHYNEQFF. The CDR3 nucleotides are TGTGCCAGCAGCTCAAGCGGATCCCACTACAATGAGCAGTTCTTC. The rearrangement links TRBV11-2 to TRBJ2-1; possibly TRBD2 for D (5 bases). Germline V gene lookup returns CDR1 SGHAT and CDR2 FQNNGV. V was clipped by 4 bases and J by 3 bases, with 13 bases between them. This CDR3 is built from 15 residues.

This clone was counted only a few times. The chain uses TRBV7-9 and TRBJ1-3; 9 nucleotides align to TRBD1. Germline V gives CDR1 SEHNR, CDR2 FQNEAQ (reference sequence). CDR3 length: 12 residues. V was pared by 2 bases and J by 16 bases, with 6 bases of the junction left unmatched. This CDR3 is CASSLRQGEVYF. In DNA form, the CDR3 reads TGTGCCAGCAGCTTAAGACAGGGGGAAGTTTATTTT.

The genes are TRBV5-1 and TRBJ2-7, with D unclear. The germline gives CDR1 SGHRS, CDR2 YFSETQ. The CDR3 is made up of 14 amino acids. V gave up 0 bases and J gave up 3 bases, with 10 bases separating them. The CDR3 protein is CASSLAPDIYEQYF. The CDR3 DNA is TGCGCCAGCAGCTTGGCCCCAGATATCTACGAGCAGTACTTC.

The chain combines TRBV2 with TRBJ2-2, with unresolved D. The germline V gene encodes CDR1 SNHLY and CDR2 FYNNEI. The CDR3 runs 13 residues. With 4 bases removed from V and 7 bases from J, the gap between germline ends came to 10 bases. CDR3 sequence reads: CASSVGSGGELFF. The CDR3 region has the DNA TGTGCCAGCAGTGTGGGTAGTGGCGGGGAGCTGTTTTTT.